A selection of T cell receptor beta chains follows, all from one sample in a study of cytomegalovirus exposure and HLA in healthy donors. Sequenced by immunoSEQ multiplex PCR; TCRdb stores in-frame clones only, minus some. The sample holds about 190,000 clones; over 60% are singletons and the top ten take about 5%. Sequencing was carried out using PBMCs. All receptors derive from a man aged 25-40 years in good health and CMV-seropositive. Each CDR3 is given with its conserved first and last residue. A D gene is named only where the DNA matches it firmly. Rows give clone size only sometimes, using once, few, many, or a class for an expanded clone.

V: TRBV7-9
J: TRBJ2-2
D: TRBD2
size: NA
CDR3: CASSSPSGGTTNTGELFF
DNA: TGTGCCAGCAGCTCGCCTAGCGGGGGGACTACGAACACCGGGGAGCTGTTTTTT

V: TRBV5-5
J: TRBJ1-5
D: TRBD1
size: NA
CDR3: CASSRTDRDDSNQPQHF
DNA: TGTGCCAGCAGCCGCACGGACAGGGATGATAGCAATCAGCCCCAGCATTTT

V: TRBV27
J: TRBJ1-2
D: TRBD1
size: NA
CDR3: CATQGGADLKPYGYTF
DNA: TGTGCCACCCAAGGGGGCGCAGATCTGAAACCCTATGGCTACACCTTC

V: TRBV21-1
J: TRBJ2-5
D: NA
size: once
CDR3: CASSNEGLLETQYF
DNA: TGTGCCAGCAGCAACGAGGGCCTCCTCGAGACCCAGTACTTC

V: TRBV9
J: TRBJ1-1
D: NA
size: NA
CDR3: CASSVSDTEAFF
DNA: TGTGCCAGCAGCGTATCAGACACTGAAGCTTTCTTT

V: TRBV5-4
J: TRBJ1-1
D: NA
size: few
CDR3: CASSLDWTEAFF
DNA: TGTGCCAGCAGCTTGGACTGGACTGAAGCTTTCTTT

V: TRBV19
J: TRBJ1-5
D: NA
size: NA
CDR3: CATDGVFGSNQPQHF
DNA: TGTGCCACCGATGGAGTATTCGGTAGCAATCAGCCCCAGCATTTT

V: TRBV7-8
J: TRBJ2-5
D: NA
size: NA
CDR3: CASSPGQRHKETQYF
DNA: TGTGCCAGCAGCCCAGGACAGAGACATAAAGAGACCCAGTACTTC

V: TRBV10-2
J: TRBJ2-5
D: TRBD2
size: NA
CDR3: CASRGMSGRYVKETQYF
DNA: TGCGCCAGCAGGGGGATGAGCGGGAGATATGTGAAAGAGACCCAGTACTTC

V: TRBV12-5
J: TRBJ2-7
D: NA
size: NA
CDR3: CASGFPRREQYF
DNA: TGTGCTAGTGGTTTCCCCCGTCGCGAGCAGTACTTC

V: TRBV28
J: TRBJ2-4
D: NA
size: NA
CDR3: CASTDNTKNIQYF
DNA: TGTGCCAGCACCGACAATACCAAAAACATTCAGTACTTC

V: TRBV9
J: TRBJ2-1
D: NA
size: NA
CDR3: CASSVGPAVSSYNEQFF
DNA: TGTGCCAGCAGCGTAGGACCAGCGGTAAGCTCCTACAATGAGCAGTTCTTC

V: TRBV7-3
J: TRBJ2-2
D: TRBD2
size: once
CDR3: CASSRLASGELFF
DNA: TGTGCCAGCAGCAGACTAGCCTCCGGGGAGCTGTTTTTT

V: TRBV6-5
J: TRBJ2-7
D: NA
size: NA
CDR3: CAQKPSLTPPEQYF
DNA: TGTGCCCAGAAACCTTCCCTCACGCCCCCCGAGCAGTACTTC

V: TRBV2
J: TRBJ2-2
D: NA
size: NA
CDR3: CASSDRSNTGELFF
DNA: TGTGCCAGCAGCGACAGGAGCAACACCGGGGAGCTGTTTTTT

V: TRBV6-6
J: TRBJ1-5
D: TRBD1
size: NA
CDR3: CASTQGGDRNQPQHF
DNA: TGTGCCAGCACCCAGGGAGGGGACAGGAATCAGCCCCAGCATTTT

V: TRBV7-3
J: TRBJ2-2
D: TRBD1
size: NA
CDR3: CASSFHGTANTGELFF
DNA: TGTGCCAGCAGCTTCCACGGGACAGCAAACACCGGGGAGCTGTTTTTT

V: TRBV9
J: TRBJ1-4
D: NA
size: NA
CDR3: CASSVGGPGEKLFF
DNA: TGTGCCAGCAGCGTAGGGGGGCCGGGGGAAAAACTGTTTTTT

V: TRBV6-6
J: TRBJ2-1
D: TRBD2
size: NA
CDR3: CASTGGVAEQFF
DNA: TGTGCCAGCACGGGAGGGGTAGCTGAGCAGTTCTTC

V: TRBV5-3
J: TRBJ2-7
D: NA
size: NA
CDR3: CARSLWSQGHDEQYF
DNA: TGTGCCAGAAGCTTGTGGTCGCAGGGACACGACGAGCAGTACTTC

V: TRBV7-9
J: TRBJ2-7
D: NA
size: NA
CDR3: CSSSPRQSGSEQYF
DNA: TGTTCCAGCAGCCCCAGACAGTCCGGATCCGAGCAGTACTTC

V: TRBV30
J: TRBJ1-5
D: TRBD1
size: few
CDR3: CAWRPGQGRNQPQHF
DNA: TGTGCCTGGAGGCCGGGACAGGGGCGCAATCAGCCCCAGCATTTT

V: TRBV10-3
J: TRBJ2-1
D: TRBD1
size: NA
CDR3: CAISEYRGQSYNEQFF
DNA: TGTGCCATCAGTGAGTACAGGGGGCAATCCTACAATGAGCAGTTCTTC

V: TRBV14
J: TRBJ2-7
D: NA
size: NA
CDR3: CASSPRSPGASYEQYF
DNA: TGTGCCAGCAGCCCTCGGTCCCCCGGAGCATCCTACGAGCAGTACTTC

V: TRBV18
J: TRBJ2-7
D: TRBD2
size: NA
CDR3: CASSPGLADYEQYF
DNA: TGTGCCAGCTCACCGGGACTAGCGGACTACGAGCAGTACTTC

V: TRBV5-1
J: TRBJ2-7
D: TRBD1
size: NA
CDR3: CASRPYTGAEQYF
DNA: TGCGCCAGCAGACCCTACACAGGGGCCGAGCAGTACTTC

V: TRBV9
J: TRBJ2-5
D: TRBD2
size: few
CDR3: CASSVKLAGNQETQYF
DNA: TGTGCCAGCAGCGTGAAACTAGCGGGGAACCAAGAGACCCAGTACTTC

V: TRBV11-3
J: TRBJ2-1
D: NA
size: NA
CDR3: CASSGGGQVHEQFF
DNA: TGTGCCAGCAGCGGCGGAGGGCAGGTCCATGAGCAGTTCTTC

V: TRBV30
J: TRBJ2-5
D: TRBD1
size: NA
CDR3: CAWSPRQGRETQYF
DNA: TGTGCCTGGAGCCCGAGACAGGGTCGGGAGACCCAGTACTTC

V: TRBV9
J: TRBJ2-7
D: NA
size: NA
CDR3: CASSVETGTYEQYF
DNA: TGTGCCAGCAGCGTAGAGACGGGAACCTACGAGCAGTACTTC

V: TRBV5-1
J: TRBJ1-4
D: TRBD1
size: NA
CDR3: CASSFSQGDGEKLFF
DNA: TGCGCCAGCAGCTTCTCACAGGGGGACGGTGAAAAACTGTTTTTT

V: TRBV5-1
J: TRBJ1-1
D: TRBD1
size: few
CDR3: CASSITGTGMNTEAFF
DNA: TGCGCCAGCAGCATTACCGGGACAGGTATGAACACTGAAGCTTTCTTT

V: TRBV7-9
J: TRBJ2-1
D: NA
size: NA
CDR3: CASSLGATRNNEQFF
DNA: TGTGCCAGCAGCTTAGGGGCCACTAGAAACAATGAGCAGTTCTTC

V: TRBV9
J: TRBJ2-5
D: NA
size: once
CDR3: CASSATTRGETQYF
DNA: TGTGCCAGCAGCGCGACGACCCGGGGAGAGACCCAGTACTTC

V: TRBV4-2
J: TRBJ2-6
D: NA
size: NA
CDR3: CASSQTQGQNSGANVLTF
DNA: TGTGCCAGCAGCCAAACCCAGGGTCAAAACTCTGGGGCCAACGTCCTGACTTTC

V: TRBV10-3
J: TRBJ1-2
D: NA
size: NA
CDR3: CAIRAQQGHLAGYTF
DNA: TGTGCCATCAGAGCCCAACAGGGTCACCTGGCTGGCTACACCTTC

V: TRBV29-1
J: TRBJ2-1
D: TRBD2
size: NA
CDR3: CSSSGIAGEQFF
DNA: TGCAGCTCCTCGGGCATAGCGGGTGAGCAGTTCTTC

V: TRBV2
J: TRBJ1-4
D: NA
size: NA
CDR3: CASRQGGEKLFF
DNA: TGTGCCAGCAGACAGGGAGGGGAAAAACTGTTTTTT

V: TRBV11-2
J: TRBJ1-2
D: NA
size: NA
CDR3: CASSRRADRKLYGYTF
DNA: TGTGCCAGCAGCAGAAGAGCGGACCGAAAGCTTTATGGCTACACCTTC

V: TRBV6-6
J: TRBJ1-5
D: TRBD1
size: NA
CDR3: CASSRTGENQPQHF
DNA: TGTGCCAGCAGTCGGACAGGGGAAAATCAGCCCCAGCATTTT

V: TRBV11-3
J: TRBJ2-3
D: TRBD2
size: NA
CDR3: CASSLAGLSSGSETDTQYF
DNA: TGTGCCAGCAGCTTAGCGGGTCTGTCTAGCGGGAGTGAAACAGATACGCAGTATTTT

V: TRBV29-1
J: TRBJ1-1
D: NA
size: NA
CDR3: CSVEPRLTNTEAFF
DNA: TGCAGCGTTGAACCACGACTGACTAACACTGAAGCTTTCTTT

V: TRBV19
J: TRBJ2-3
D: NA
size: once
CDR3: CASNPGGNTQYF
DNA: TGTGCCAGTAATCCAGGCGGGAATACGCAGTATTTT

V: TRBV6-4
J: TRBJ2-1
D: TRBD2
size: NA
CDR3: CASRDLGKDGGAIGEQFF
DNA: TGTGCCAGCAGAGACCTCGGGAAAGACGGGGGGGCGATCGGTGAGCAGTTCTTC

V: TRBV5-4
J: TRBJ2-7
D: TRBD1
size: few
CDR3: CASSWTAGGDSSYEQYF
DNA: TGTGCCAGCAGCTGGACCGCAGGGGGCGATAGCTCCTACGAGCAGTACTTC

V: TRBV6-5
J: TRBJ2-5
D: NA
size: NA
CDR3: CASSYSQIQETQYF
DNA: TGTGCCAGCAGTTACTCGCAGATACAAGAGACCCAGTACTTC

V: TRBV7-9
J: TRBJ2-1
D: NA
size: NA
CDR3: CASSYGLSSYNEQFF
DNA: TGTGCCAGCAGCTACGGACTGAGCTCCTACAATGAGCAGTTCTTC

V: TRBV6-5
J: TRBJ1-5
D: NA
size: NA
CDR3: CASRTGSRQPQHF
DNA: TGTGCCAGCAGAACAGGGAGCCGGCAGCCCCAGCATTTT

V: TRBV28
J: TRBJ1-6
D: TRBD1
size: NA
CDR3: CASSEADRGASPLHF
DNA: TGTGCCAGCAGTGAGGCAGACAGGGGAGCCTCACCCCTCCACTTT